This T cell receptor (beta chain) was retrieved from a study of tumor and adjacent non-tumor tissue in lung cancer. The overall study: Patients were aged roughly 31 to 76, nine to eleven men and roughly 5 women, stage I to III. Notes on the study in general: Significantly higher TCR diversity was found in tumor than normal lung. In normal lung, the top 100 clones were significantly more dominant than in tumor.

Worth noting for this clonotype: Its target is not known. One junction end disagrees with the germline gene, perhaps due to a read error.

TCRbeta libraries were built with three rounds of nested PCR, modified from ARM-PCR. MiXCR, applied by TCRdb to the multiplex PCR reads, yields one record per CDR3 protein. The sample lists 220,000 or so distinct CDR3 sequences; 70% to 75% were seen once. The CDR3 loop spans 14 amino acids. Germline V gene data show CDR1 as SGHAT and CDR2 as FQNNGV. No cell sorting was done before RNA was extracted from the tissue. The chain couples TRBV11-2 to TRBJ2-6, with TRBD1 as a possible D gene (5 bases). The sequencing sample was made of lung tumor tissue. This sequence originates from a man aged 55 to 70 with non-small cell lung cancer. Written as DNA, the CDR3 is TGTGCCAATAGTACTATCTCTGGGGCCAACGTCTTGACTTTC. Its translation: CANSTISGANVLTF.